This T cell receptor (beta chain) was observed in a study of beta chain features in type 1 diabetes. Study findings and constraints: Amplification by PCR could prefer shorter templates, with the same effect in patients and controls.

This clone was seen a handful of times. As yet, its antigen is unknown. The CDR3 covers 12 residues. The investigators reverse transcribed all of the isolated RNA, so they sequenced expressed TCRB transcripts. This table comes from immunoSEQ multiplex PCR, and its TCRdb copy is limited to in-frame clones, with some not included. In the table there are roughly 150,000 clones, 8.1% of which are singletons. The TCR originated in a man between 18 and 35 years old in good health. The sequenced sample consisted of central memory CD4+ T cells from blood. This rearrangement joins TRBV21-1 to TRBJ2-7; the table's D call of TRBD1 was not tested on the DNA. TRBV21-1 is a pseudogene segment. In DNA, the CDR3 is TGTGCCAGTGTCCGTGCAGCCTACGAGCAGTACTTC. Amino acids: CASVRAAYEQYF.